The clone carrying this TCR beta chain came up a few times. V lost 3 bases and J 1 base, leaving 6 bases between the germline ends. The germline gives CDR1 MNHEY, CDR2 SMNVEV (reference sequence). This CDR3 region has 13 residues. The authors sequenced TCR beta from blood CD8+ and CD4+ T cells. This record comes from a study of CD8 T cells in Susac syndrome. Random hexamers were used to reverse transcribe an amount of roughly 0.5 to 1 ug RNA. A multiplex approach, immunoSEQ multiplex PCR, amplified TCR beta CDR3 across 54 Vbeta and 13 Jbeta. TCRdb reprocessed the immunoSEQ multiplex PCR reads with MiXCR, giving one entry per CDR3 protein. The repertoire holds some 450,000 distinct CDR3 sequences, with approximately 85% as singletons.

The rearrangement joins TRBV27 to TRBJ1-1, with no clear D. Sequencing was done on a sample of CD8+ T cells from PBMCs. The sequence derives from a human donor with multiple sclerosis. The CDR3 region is CASSLYGNTEAFF. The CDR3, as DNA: TGTGCCAGCAGTTTGTACGGGAACACTGAAGCTTTCTTT.